The sequence of this T cell receptor (beta chain) was determined in a study of T cell clonality in common variable immunodeficiency. Turning to this clone: The sequence runs out 3 residues before the end of the CDR3; the remainder is reconstructed from the germline J gene.

Sequencing was performed with immunoSEQ multiplex PCR; in TCRdb, only in-frame clones are kept and a portion is missing. The table lists around 47,000 clones, with no singletons. CDR3 length equals 17 residues. Germline CDR1 reads GTSNPN; CDR2 reads SVGIG (reference sequence). The receptor comes from a person aged 18 to 69 in good health. The rearrangement joins TRBV30 to TRBJ2-4; 10 bases fit TRBD1. Sequencing was done on a sample of peripheral blood mononuclear cells. The CDR3 region is CAWSAKVTGGSNYGQYF. The sequenced CDR3 bases are TGTGCCTGGAGTGCGAAAGTGACAGGGGGCTCTAACTATGGT. The entire variable domain, with the rest obtained from reference TRBV30 and TRBJ2-4, is as follows: SQTIHQWPATLVQPVGSPLSLECTVEGTSNPNLYWYRQAAGRGLQLLFYSVGIGQISSEVPQNLSASRPQDRQFILSSKKLLLSDSGFYLCAWSAKVTGGSNYGQYFGAGTRLSVL.